The present T cell receptor (beta chain) was sequenced within a study of cytomegalovirus exposure and HLA in healthy donors. Details on this clone: Its target is unknown.

CDR3 length: 17 residues. Per the germline V gene, CDR1 is MNHEY and CDR2 is SMNVEV (reference sequence). Between the trimmed V and J ends, which lost 1 base and 0 bases, there was a span of 10 bases. Study-level results: Later work showed greater clonal expansion in HLA-associated TCR beta chains than in equally common others. Under 20,000 TCR beta sequences were associated with HLA alleles at 0.05 false discovery rate in a later analysis. Within a later analysis, the majority of CMV-associated TCR beta chains appeared HLA-restricted.

Both 60 Vbeta primers and 13 Jbeta primers went into the PCR. Measured with immunoSEQ multiplex PCR; TCRdb has only the in-frame clones, and not every one. The repertoire consists of some 140,000 clones, with 70% to 80% occurring once and the leading ten covering approximately 8%. This receptor was identified in a man younger than 45 in good health and CMV-seropositive. V and J are TRBV27 and TRBJ2-6, with D hard to call. Sequenced input: PBMCs. The CDR3 region is CASSLLNPSSGANVLTF. In DNA form, the CDR3 reads TGTGCCAGCAGTTTATTAAATCCGAGCTCTGGGGCCAACGTCCTGACTTTC.